The 31 T cell receptor beta chains given below trace back to one sample, sequenced in a study of cytomegalovirus exposure and HLA in healthy donors. Assay used: immunoSEQ multiplex PCR; TCRdb lists only in-frame clones, some missing. The repertoire holds tens of thousands of clones, with roughly 93% as singletons. The sample comprised PBMCs. Every receptor here comes from a man younger than 40 in good health and CMV-seronegative.

The CDR3 region has the DNA TGTGCCAGCAGCCCCCCCGGGTCTGAAATTGATACCTTC. Amino acids: CASSPPGSEIDTF. This sequence joins TRBV5-6 and TRBJ1-2; D is undetermined. The V end was cut by 4 bases, the J end by 14 bases, with 21 bases between. The CDR3 totals 13 residues. Germline CDR1 SGHDT, CDR2 YYEEEE.

The chain employs TRBV7-9 and TRBJ2-1, with 14 nucleotides matching TRBD2. CDR1 and CDR2 (germline): SEHNR, FQNEAQ (reference sequence). The CDR3 consists of 14 residues. Losses at the gene ends were 1 base for V and 14 bases for J; bases not matched to a gene: 4. The CDR3 loop is CASSLEGTSGREFF. The CDR3 bases are TGTGCCAGCAGCTTAGAGGGGACTAGCGGGAGAGAGTTCTTC.

In its sample, this clone was seen once. This chain links TRBV28 with TRBJ2-5; 8 nucleotides match TRBD2. CDR3 size: 15 residues. Germline V gene data show CDR1 as MDHEN and CDR2 as SYDVKM. V trimming: 7 bases; J trimming: 5 bases; junction bases outside the gene matches: 12. CDR3 nucleotides: TGTGCCAGCATCAGCGACGGGGGGGGAGTGGAGACCCAGTACTTC. Protein product: CASISDGGGVETQYF.

The chain has TRBV19 and TRBJ1-2; TRBD1 is a possible D gene (5 bases). V was trimmed by 4 bases and J by 2 bases, leaving 17 bases between them. Germline CDR1 LNHDA, CDR2 SQIVND (reference sequence). The CDR3 loop spans 16 amino acids. The CDR3 protein is CASSSPEQGRNYGYTF. CDR3 in DNA: TGTGCCAGTAGTAGCCCCGAGCAGGGTCGGAACTATGGCTACACCTTC.

This clone was observed a handful of times. The rearrangement uses TRBV20-1 and TRBJ1-1; perhaps TRBD1 as D (5 bases). The V end lost 4 bases, the J end lost 6 bases, and 9 bases lay between the germline ends. The CDR3 has 11 residues. Looked up from germline, CDR1 is DFQATT and CDR2 is SNEGSKA (reference sequence). CDR3 coding DNA: TGCAGTGCTACCAGGGCCCCTGAAGCTTTCTTT. Translation gives CSATRAPEAFF.

This clone was seen once. The chain carries TRBV28 and TRBJ2-3, with TRBD2 as a possible D gene (7 bases). V was clipped by 2 bases and J by 3 bases, with 15 bases between them. CDR3 size: 16 residues. The germline CDR1 and CDR2 sequences are MDHEN and SYDVKM. CDR3 DNA: TGTGCCAGCAGTTTAACTAGCGCAGGGGCAACAGATACGCAGTATTTT. Amino acid sequence: CASSLTSAGATDTQYF.

The chain uses TRBV19 and TRBJ2-3, with TRBD1 matching 10 bases. After removal of 3 bases from V and 6 bases from J, the junction contained 6 bases not matched to a gene. The CDR3 is 15 residues long. The V gene's germline CDR1 is LNHDA and CDR2 SQIVND (reference sequence). This CDR3 is CASSIRGQGTDTQYF. The CDR3 DNA reads TGTGCCAGTAGTATTAGGGGACAGGGGACGGATACGCAGTATTTT.

The chain employs TRBV4-1 and TRBJ2-5; 9 bases fit TRBD1. V dropped 4 bases and J dropped 4; count of bases not matched to a gene: 4. Germline CDR1 and CDR2: MGHRA and YSYEKL. This CDR3 is 14 amino acids long. CDR3 in DNA: TGCGCCAGCAGCCCGGACAGGGGTAGAGAGACCCAGTACTTC. As protein: CASSPDRGRETQYF.

The J gene is TRBJ1-6, the V gene TRBV27; no clear D. Germline V gene lookup returns CDR1 MNHEY and CDR2 SMNVEV (reference sequence). Trimming removed 3 bases from V and 13 bases from J, with 10 bases in between. This CDR3 has 12 residues. CDR3 amino acids: CASSFPQSPLHF. CDR3 coding DNA: TGTGCCAGCAGTTTCCCGCAGTCTCCCCTCCACTTT.

The chain couples TRBV18 to TRBJ2-3; no firm D call. V was shortened by 4 bases and J by 2 bases, with 7 bases between the two germline ends. The CDR3 is made up of 13 amino acids. CDR1 is KGHSH, CDR2 LQKENI, per germline. The CDR3 loop is CASSLHHTDTQYF. The DNA for the CDR3 is TGTGCCAGCTCACTACACCACACAGATACGCAGTATTTT.

This clone was seen just once. The rearrangement joins TRBV5-8 to TRBJ1-5, with D maybe TRBD1 (5 bases). CDR1 is SGHTS, CDR2 YDEGEE, per germline. The V end was cut by 2 bases, the J end by 6 bases, with 12 bases between. CDR3 length equals 14 residues. CDR3 DNA sequence: TGTGCCAGCAGCTTTTTCCAGGGAAGTCAGCCCCAGCATTTT. The encoded protein is CASSFFQGSQPQHF.

The chain recombines TRBV27 with TRBJ2-7, with D perhaps TRBD2 (6 bases). This CDR3 contains 15 residues. Germline-derived CDR1 and CDR2 are MNHEY and SMNVEV (reference sequence). With 3 bases removed from V and 1 base from J, the gap between germline ends came to 13 bases. CDR3: CASSLLAGPSYEQYF. The CDR3 DNA reads TGTGCCAGCAGTTTGTTGGCGGGGCCTTCCTACGAGCAGTACTTC.

The table lists this clone with a count of one. This rearrangement joins TRBV19 to TRBJ1-5; D gene ambiguous. The CDR3 is 14 amino acids. Trimming pared 3 bases from V and 5 bases from J, leaving 11 bases between. Germline CDR1 and CDR2: LNHDA and SQIVND (reference sequence). The chain's CDR3 is CASSMFESDQPQHF. Here the CDR3 DNA reads TGTGCCAGTAGTATGTTTGAAAGCGATCAGCCCCAGCATTTT.

The sample holds a few counts of this clone. CDR3 in amino acids: CASSRGGVSYNEQFF. The DNA of the CDR3 is TGTGCCAGCAGCCGAGGGGGAGTTTCCTACAATGAGCAGTTCTTC. The rearrangement links TRBV7-9 to TRBJ2-1; tentative D call: TRBD1 (6 bases). Deletions cut 5 bases from V and 1 base from J, with 12 bases between. This CDR3 is 15 amino acids long. Germline CDR1 is SEHNR and CDR2 is FQNEAQ (reference sequence). Based on the CDR3 plus reference TRBV7-9 and TRBJ2-1, the full variable domain is DTGVSQNPRHKITKRGQNVTFRCDPISEHNRLYWYRQTLGQGPEFLTYFQNEAQLEKSRLLSDRFSAERPKGSFSTLEIQRTEQGDSAMYLCASSRGGVSYNEQFFGPGTRLTVL.

The chain uses TRBV2 and TRBJ2-1; TRBD2 matches at 8 bases. V trimming: 6 bases; J trimming: 4 bases; junction bases outside the gene matches: 8. The CDR3 has 15 amino acids. From germline, CDR1 is SNHLY and CDR2 FYNNEI. This chain's CDR3 is CASRKLAALYNEQFF. CDR3 nucleotide sequence: TGTGCCAGCAGGAAACTAGCGGCGTTGTACAATGAGCAGTTCTTC.

The chain links TRBV7-8 to TRBJ1-5, with TRBD1 identical over 12 bases. The germline gives CDR1 SGHVS, CDR2 FQNEAQ. CDR3 length equals 16 residues. The junction had 7 bases not matched to a gene; V was cut back by 5 bases and J by 5 bases. This CDR3 reads CASSPGDRGRYQPQHF. The CDR3 region has the DNA TGTGCCAGCAGCCCAGGGGACAGGGGGCGTTATCAGCCCCAGCATTTT.

J is TRBJ2-7 and V is TRBV15; the match to TRBD2 covers 8 bases. Germline V gene sequence: CDR1 LNHNV, CDR2 YYDKDF (reference sequence). V lost 5 bases and J lost 3; bases outside the gene matches: 6. This CDR3 has 14 amino acids. The DNA of the CDR3 is TGTGCCACCAGCTTCGGGAGGGTCAGCTACGAGCAGTACTTC. This encodes CATSFGRVSYEQYF.

The chain employs TRBV6-1 and TRBJ2-7; D ambiguous. The germline V and J ends were trimmed by 8 bases and 0 bases, with 8 bases remaining between them. The CDR3 spans 12 residues. CDR1 MNHNS and CDR2 SASEGT come from the germline V gene. CDR3 loop: CASGQSSYEQYF. The CDR3 region has the DNA TGTGCCAGCGGGCAGAGCTCCTACGAGCAGTACTTC.

A remark on this clone: Other nucleotide sequences in the sample specify the same CDR3. V and J are TRBV6-1 and TRBJ1-1; 7 bases are a match to TRBD1. Germline assignment: CDR1 MNHNS and CDR2 SASEGT. The V segment lost 6 bases and the J segment 5 bases; nucleotides outside the gene matches: 3. The CDR3 extends over 12 amino acids. As DNA, the CDR3 is TGTGCCAGCAGAACAGGGGAGACTGAAGCTTTCTTT. Translating it yields CASRTGETEAFF.

The rearrangement uses TRBV6-5 and TRBJ2-2; D is perhaps TRBD2 (7 bases). The CDR3 runs 14 residues. V lost 5 bases and J 6 bases, leaving 13 bases between the germline ends. Germline V lookup: CDR1 MNHEY, CDR2 SVGAGI. This CDR3 is CASSRRGASGELFF. Written as DNA, the CDR3 is TGTGCCAGCAGTAGACGGGGGGCCTCCGGGGAGCTGTTTTTT.

This clone was observed once. V and J are TRBV15 and TRBJ2-3; 10 bases line up with TRBD2. The trim removed 0 bases at V and 0 bases at J, leaving 9 bases unmatched. CDR1 is LNHNV, CDR2 YYDKDF, per germline (reference sequence). This CDR3 is 19 amino acids long. CDR3 in amino acids: CATSRDRLAGAPSTDTQYF. The DNA for the CDR3 is TGTGCCACCAGCAGAGATCGACTAGCGGGCGCTCCTAGCACAGATACGCAGTATTTT. The complete variable domain, with remaining parts taken from reference TRBV15 and TRBJ2-3, reads DAMVIQNPRYQVTQFGKPVTLSCSQTLNHNVMYWYQQKSSQAPKLLFHYYDKDFNNEADTPDNFQSRRPNTSFCFLDIRSPGLGDTAMYLCATSRDRLAGAPSTDTQYFGPGTRLTVL.

The V gene is TRBV28, the J gene TRBJ1-5, with 9 nucleotides matching TRBD1. V shed 6 bases, J shed 5 bases, and the junction held 5 bases outside the gene matches. This CDR3 has 14 amino acids. CDR1 is MDHEN and CDR2 is SYDVKM in the germline V gene. CDR3 in amino acids: CASRRTGGDQPQHF. The CDR3 DNA reads TGTGCCAGCAGGCGAACAGGGGGCGATCAGCCCCAGCATTTT.

A single count supports this clone. Sequence at one end of the junction differs from germline and may be a read error. The chain recombines TRBV5-1 with TRBJ2-3; 10 bases match TRBD2. This CDR3 contains 19 residues. CDR1 is SGHRS and CDR2 is YFSETQ in the germline V gene. CDR3 in DNA: TGCGCCGGCAGCTTGGATTTCGCTAGCGGGGGACCTAGCACAGATACGCAGTATTTT. It encodes CAGSLDFASGGPSTDTQYF.

The chain employs TRBV19 and TRBJ1-1; D might be TRBD1 (6 bases). Trimming shortened V by 4 bases and J by 10 bases, and 16 bases separated the two germline ends. CDR1 and CDR2 (germline): LNHDA, SQIVND (reference sequence). The CDR3 is 13 residues long. CDR3 in amino acids: CASSTTGRVGAFF. As DNA, the CDR3 is TGTGCCAGTAGTACAACAGGGAGAGTAGGAGCTTTCTTT.

This clone was detected only a few times. V and J are TRBV18 and TRBJ2-7; a possible D gene is TRBD1 (6 bases). Trimming took 6 bases from V and 4 from J, leaving 16 bases between them. The CDR3 extends over 14 amino acids. Germline CDR1 reads KGHSH; CDR2 reads LQKENI. The CDR3 here is CASSSERGGYEQYF. The CDR3 DNA follows: TGTGCCAGCTCGAGTGAACGAGGGGGTTACGAGCAGTACTTC.

The rearrangement uses TRBV9 and TRBJ2-1, with D maybe TRBD2 (5 bases). Per the germline V gene, CDR1 is SGDLS and CDR2 is YYNGEE. V lost 0 bases and J 5 bases, leaving 12 bases between the germline ends. The CDR3 runs to 15 residues. As DNA, the CDR3 is TGTGCCAGCAGCGTAGGTCCTAGCAGCCACAATGAGCAGTTCTTC. Translation: CASSVGPSSHNEQFF.

This clone was detected once. The chain carries TRBV10-2 and TRBJ1-4; maybe TRBD1 (5 bases). V lost 3 bases to trimming and J lost 0 bases, with 11 bases between them. The CDR3 runs to 16 residues. CDR1 and CDR2 (germline): WSHSY, SAAADI. The CDR3 region is CASSEGPRATNEKLFF. CDR3 DNA sequence: TGCGCCAGCAGTGAAGGACCCAGGGCAACTAATGAAAAACTGTTTTTT.

The J gene is TRBJ1-5, the V gene TRBV6-1; no firm D call. CDR3 size: 12 residues. Germline V gives CDR1 MNHNS, CDR2 SASEGT. Trimming took 7 bases from V and 7 from J, leaving 11 bases between them. The chain's CDR3 is CASIGGDQPQHF. In DNA form, the CDR3 reads TGTGCCAGCATCGGAGGAGACCAGCCCCAGCATTTT.

The rearrangement joins TRBV27 to TRBJ2-7, with TRBD1 matching over 8 bases. The CDR3 has 13 residues. CDR1 and CDR2 (germline): MNHEY, SMNVEV (reference sequence). V shed 6 bases and J 2 bases; nucleotides not matched to a gene: 3. In DNA, the CDR3 is TGTGCCAGCAGCCCGGGACAGGCCTACGAGCAGTACTTC. Translation gives CASSPGQAYEQYF.

This sequence joins TRBV15 and TRBJ1-5, with 7 bases lining up with TRBD1. The CDR3 consists of 14 residues. Germline loops: CDR1 LNHNV, CDR2 YYDKDF (reference sequence). V lost 3 bases, J lost 2 bases, and 1 base stayed unmatched. CDR3 nucleotides: TGTGCCACCAGCAGTACAGGGGGCAATCAGCCCCAGCATTTT. This translates into CATSSTGGNQPQHF. Filled out from reference TRBV15 and TRBJ1-5, the complete variable domain reads DAMVIQNPRYQVTQFGKPVTLSCSQTLNHNVMYWYQQKSSQAPKLLFHYYDKDFNNEADTPDNFQSRRPNTSFCFLDIRSPGLGDTAMYLCATSSTGGNQPQHFGDGTRLSIL.

This chain links TRBV6-1 with TRBJ2-7; 8 bases align to TRBD1. V trimming: 0 bases; J trimming: 0 bases; junction bases outside the gene matches: 4. This CDR3 has 16 amino acids. Germline assignment: CDR1 MNHNS and CDR2 SASEGT. In DNA form, the CDR3 reads TGTGCCAGCAGTGAAGCCCCAGGGGGCGTCTCCTACGAGCAGTACTTC. It encodes CASSEAPGGVSYEQYF.